This T cell receptor (beta chain) stems from a study of blood T cells in healthy people across ages. This clonotype was observed many times. For the second PCR, which ran for 7 to 11 cycles, a sample-barcoded 5' primer and a J-beta primer mix were used. TCRdb re-called the 5' RACE reads through MiXCR, storing one row per CDR3 protein. The top ten hold around 3.4% of the sample, which has hundreds of thousands of distinct CDR3 sequences, around 20% seen once. This TCR came from a man between 70 and 80 years old in good health. The sequenced sample consisted of blood.

Here the CDR3 DNA reads TGCAGTGCTCTAGGGGAGCGGGTATACAATGAGCAGTTCTTC. Its translation is CSALGERVYNEQFF. The genes are TRBV20-1 and TRBJ2-1; possibly TRBD2 for D (6 bases). Trimming cost V 5 bases and J 4 bases, with 15 bases left between them. Germline CDR1 DFQATT, CDR2 SNEGSKA (reference sequence). This CDR3 region has 14 residues.